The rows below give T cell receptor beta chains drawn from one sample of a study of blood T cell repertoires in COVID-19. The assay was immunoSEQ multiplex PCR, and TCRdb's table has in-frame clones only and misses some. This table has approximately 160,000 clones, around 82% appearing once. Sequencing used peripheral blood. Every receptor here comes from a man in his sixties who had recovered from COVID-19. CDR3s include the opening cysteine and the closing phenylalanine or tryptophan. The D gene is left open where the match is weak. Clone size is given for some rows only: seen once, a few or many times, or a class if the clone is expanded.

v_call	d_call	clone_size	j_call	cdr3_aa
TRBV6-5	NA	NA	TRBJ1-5	CASSFAGNQPQHF
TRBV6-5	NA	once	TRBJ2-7	CASRIDFSYEQYF
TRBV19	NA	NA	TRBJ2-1	CASSITPRDSSYNEQFF
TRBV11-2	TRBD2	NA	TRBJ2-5	CASSFSSGPYQETQYF
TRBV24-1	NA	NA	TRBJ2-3	CATSPSRDNTDTQYF
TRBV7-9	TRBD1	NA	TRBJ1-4	CASSRGTGDQVPEKLFF
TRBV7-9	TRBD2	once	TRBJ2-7	CASSLGSGGLSYEQYF
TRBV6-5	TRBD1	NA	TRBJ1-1	CASSNQGARRTEAFF
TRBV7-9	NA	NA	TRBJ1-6	CASSLLAEQPLHF
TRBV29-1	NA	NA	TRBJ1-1	CSVSGSMNTEAFF
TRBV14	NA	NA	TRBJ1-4	CASSQVGVEKLFF
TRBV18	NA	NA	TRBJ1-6	CASSPGRSYNSPLHF
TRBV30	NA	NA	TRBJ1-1	CAWSGGGNTEAFF
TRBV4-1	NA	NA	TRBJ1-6	CASSPVQGQSPLHF
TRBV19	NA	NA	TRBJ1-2	CATTLGRGKGKANYGYTF
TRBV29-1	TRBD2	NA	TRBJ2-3	CSVEAGGTDTQYF
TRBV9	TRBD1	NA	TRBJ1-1	CASSKTGTVNTEAFF